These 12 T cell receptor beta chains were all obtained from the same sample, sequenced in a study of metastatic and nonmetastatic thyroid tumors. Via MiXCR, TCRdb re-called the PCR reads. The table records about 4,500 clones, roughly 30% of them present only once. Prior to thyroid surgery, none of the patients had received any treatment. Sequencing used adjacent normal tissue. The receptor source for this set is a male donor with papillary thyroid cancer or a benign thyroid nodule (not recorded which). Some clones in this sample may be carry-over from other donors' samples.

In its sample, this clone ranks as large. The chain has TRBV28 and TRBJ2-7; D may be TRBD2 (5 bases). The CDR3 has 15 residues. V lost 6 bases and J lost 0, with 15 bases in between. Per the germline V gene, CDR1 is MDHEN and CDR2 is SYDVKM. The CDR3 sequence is CASSTSGKSSYEQYF. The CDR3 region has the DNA TGTGCCAGCAGCACCAGCGGAAAAAGCTCCTACGAGCAGTACTTC.

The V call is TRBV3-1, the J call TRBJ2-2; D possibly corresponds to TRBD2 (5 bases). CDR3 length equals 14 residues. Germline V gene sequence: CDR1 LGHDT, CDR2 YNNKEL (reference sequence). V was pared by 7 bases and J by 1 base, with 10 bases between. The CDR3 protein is CASTAGLNTGELFF. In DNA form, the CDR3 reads TGTGCCAGCACCGCGGGTCTGAACACCGGGGAGCTGTTTTTT. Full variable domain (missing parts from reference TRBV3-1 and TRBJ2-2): DTAVSQTPKYLVTQMGNDKSIKCEQNLGHDTMYWYKQDSKKFLKIMFSYNNKELIINETVPNRFSPKSPDKAHLNLHINSLELGDSAVYFCASTAGLNTGELFFGEGSRLTVL.

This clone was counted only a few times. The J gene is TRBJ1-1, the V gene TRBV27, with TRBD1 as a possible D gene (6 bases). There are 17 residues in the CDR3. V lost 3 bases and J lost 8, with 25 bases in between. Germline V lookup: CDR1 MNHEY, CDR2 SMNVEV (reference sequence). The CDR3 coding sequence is TGTGCCAGCAGTTTTACCCGTTCGCCGGGGGCGCGGTACGAAGCTTTCTTT. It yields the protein CASSFTRSPGARYEAFF.

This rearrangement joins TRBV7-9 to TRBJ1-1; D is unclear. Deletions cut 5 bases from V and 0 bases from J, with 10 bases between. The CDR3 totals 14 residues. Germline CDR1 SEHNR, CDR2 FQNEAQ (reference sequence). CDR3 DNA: TGTGCCAGCAGCCCTTCATTTTTGAACACTGAAGCTTTCTTT. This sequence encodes CASSPSFLNTEAFF.

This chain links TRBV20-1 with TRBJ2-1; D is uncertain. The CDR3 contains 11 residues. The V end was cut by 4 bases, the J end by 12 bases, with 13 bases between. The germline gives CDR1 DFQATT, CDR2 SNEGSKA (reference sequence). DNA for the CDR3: TGCAGTGCTATAGTGGGTGACGTGCAGTTCTTC. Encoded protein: CSAIVGDVQFF.

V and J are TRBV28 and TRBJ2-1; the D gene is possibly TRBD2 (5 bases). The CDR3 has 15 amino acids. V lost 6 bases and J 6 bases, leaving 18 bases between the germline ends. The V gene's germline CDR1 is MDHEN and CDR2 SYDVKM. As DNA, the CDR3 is TGTGCCAGCAGCACCAGCGGAAAAAGCTCCAATGAGCAGTTCTTC. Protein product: CASSTSGKSSNEQFF.

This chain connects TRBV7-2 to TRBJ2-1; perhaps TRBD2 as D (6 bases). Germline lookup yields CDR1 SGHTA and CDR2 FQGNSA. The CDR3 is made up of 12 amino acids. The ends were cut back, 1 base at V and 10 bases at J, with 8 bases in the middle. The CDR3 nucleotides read TGTGCCAGCAGCTTAGTGGGAGGCGAGCAGTTCTTC. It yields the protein CASSLVGGEQFF.

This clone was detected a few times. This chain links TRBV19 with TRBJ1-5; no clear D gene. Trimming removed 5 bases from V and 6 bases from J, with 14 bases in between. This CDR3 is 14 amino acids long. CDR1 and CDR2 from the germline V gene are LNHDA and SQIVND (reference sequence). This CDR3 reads CASSFVVPVQPQHF. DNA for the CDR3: TGTGCCAGTAGTTTCGTGGTACCGGTTCAGCCCCAGCATTTT. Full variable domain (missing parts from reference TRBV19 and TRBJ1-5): DGGITQSPKYLFRKEGQNVTLSCEQNLNHDAMYWYRQDPGQGLRLIYYSQIVNDFQKGDIAEGYSVSREKKESFPLTVTSAQKNPTAFYLCASSFVVPVQPQHFGDGTRLSIL.

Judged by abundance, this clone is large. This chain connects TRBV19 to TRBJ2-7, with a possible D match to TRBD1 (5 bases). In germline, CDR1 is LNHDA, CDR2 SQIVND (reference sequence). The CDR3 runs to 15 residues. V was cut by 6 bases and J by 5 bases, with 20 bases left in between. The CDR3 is CASSLGYGAAHEQYF. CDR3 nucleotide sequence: TGTGCCAGTAGCCTAGGGTATGGGGCAGCCCACGAGCAGTACTTC. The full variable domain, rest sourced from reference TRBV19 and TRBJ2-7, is DGGITQSPKYLFRKEGQNVTLSCEQNLNHDAMYWYRQDPGQGLRLIYYSQIVNDFQKGDIAEGYSVSREKKESFPLTVTSAQKNPTAFYLCASSLGYGAAHEQYFGPGTRLTVT.

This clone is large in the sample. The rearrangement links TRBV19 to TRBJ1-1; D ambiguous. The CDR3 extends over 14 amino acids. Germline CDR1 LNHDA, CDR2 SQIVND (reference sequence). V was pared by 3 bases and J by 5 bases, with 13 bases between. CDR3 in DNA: TGTGCCAGTAGTATTGGGCAGGTGGGGACTGAAGCTTTCTTT. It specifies CASSIGQVGTEAFF.

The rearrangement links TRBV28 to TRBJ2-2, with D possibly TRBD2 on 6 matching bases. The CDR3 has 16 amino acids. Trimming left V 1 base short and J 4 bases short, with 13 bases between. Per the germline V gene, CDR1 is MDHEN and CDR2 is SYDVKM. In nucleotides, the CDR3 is TGTGCCAGCAGTTTATCGGGGGTAACCCTCACCGGGGAGCTGTTTTTT. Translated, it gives CASSLSGVTLTGELFF.

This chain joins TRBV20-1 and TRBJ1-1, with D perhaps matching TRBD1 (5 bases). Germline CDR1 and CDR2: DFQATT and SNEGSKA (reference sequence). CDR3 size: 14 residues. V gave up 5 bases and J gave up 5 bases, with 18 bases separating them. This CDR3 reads CSASPLQEGTEAFF. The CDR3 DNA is TGCAGTGCTTCCCCCCTACAGGAGGGGACTGAAGCTTTCTTT.